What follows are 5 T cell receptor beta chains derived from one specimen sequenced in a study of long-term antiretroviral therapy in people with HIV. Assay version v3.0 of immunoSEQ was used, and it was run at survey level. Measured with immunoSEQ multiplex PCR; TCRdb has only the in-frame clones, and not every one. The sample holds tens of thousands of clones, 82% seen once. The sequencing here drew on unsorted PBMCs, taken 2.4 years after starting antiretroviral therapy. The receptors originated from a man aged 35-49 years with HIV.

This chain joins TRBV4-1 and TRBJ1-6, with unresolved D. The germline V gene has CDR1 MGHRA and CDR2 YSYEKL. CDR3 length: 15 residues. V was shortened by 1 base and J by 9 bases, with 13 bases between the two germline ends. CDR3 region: CASSQGVAGLSPLHF. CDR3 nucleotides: TGCGCCAGCAGCCAAGGTGTTGCAGGACTTTCACCCCTCCACTTT.

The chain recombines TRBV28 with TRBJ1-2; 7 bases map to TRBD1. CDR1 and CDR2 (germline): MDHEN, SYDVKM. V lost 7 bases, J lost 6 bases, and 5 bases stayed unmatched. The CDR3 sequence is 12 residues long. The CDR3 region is CASIEGGNGYTF. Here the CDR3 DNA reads TGTGCCAGCATAGAAGGGGGCAATGGCTACACCTTC.

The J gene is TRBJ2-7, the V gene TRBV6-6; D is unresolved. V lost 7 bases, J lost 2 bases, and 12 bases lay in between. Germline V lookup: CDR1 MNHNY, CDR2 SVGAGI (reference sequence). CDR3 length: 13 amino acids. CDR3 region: CASTHPRTYEQYF. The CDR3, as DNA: TGTGCCAGCACACACCCACGGACCTACGAGCAGTACTTC.

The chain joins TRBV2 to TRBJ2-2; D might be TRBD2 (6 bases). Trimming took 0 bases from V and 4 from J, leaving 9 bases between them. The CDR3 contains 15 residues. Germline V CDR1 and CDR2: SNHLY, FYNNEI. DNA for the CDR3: TGTGCCAGCAGTGAAGCGCGCGGGGCCACCGGGGAGCTGTTTTTT. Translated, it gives CASSEARGATGELFF.

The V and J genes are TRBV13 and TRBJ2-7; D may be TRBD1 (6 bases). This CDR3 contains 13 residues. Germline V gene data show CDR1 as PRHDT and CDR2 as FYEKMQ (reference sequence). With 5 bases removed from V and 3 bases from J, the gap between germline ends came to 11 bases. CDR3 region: CASSSRDNYEQYF. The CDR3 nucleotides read TGTGCCAGCAGCAGCCGGGACAACTACGAGCAGTACTTC.